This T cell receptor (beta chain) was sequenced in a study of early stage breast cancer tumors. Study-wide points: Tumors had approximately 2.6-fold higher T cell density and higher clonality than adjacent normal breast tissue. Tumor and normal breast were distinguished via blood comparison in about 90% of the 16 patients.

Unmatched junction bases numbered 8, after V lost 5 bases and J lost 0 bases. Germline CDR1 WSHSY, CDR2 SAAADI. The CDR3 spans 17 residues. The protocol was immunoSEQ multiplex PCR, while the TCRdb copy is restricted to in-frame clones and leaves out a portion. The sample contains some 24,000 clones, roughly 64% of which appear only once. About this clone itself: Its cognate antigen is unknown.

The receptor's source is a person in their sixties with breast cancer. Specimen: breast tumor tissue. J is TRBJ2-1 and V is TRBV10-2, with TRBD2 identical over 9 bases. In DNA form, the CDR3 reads TGCGCCAGCAGTCCGCCGACTAGCGGACGCTCCTACAATGAGCAGTTCTTC. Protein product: CASSPPTSGRSYNEQFF.